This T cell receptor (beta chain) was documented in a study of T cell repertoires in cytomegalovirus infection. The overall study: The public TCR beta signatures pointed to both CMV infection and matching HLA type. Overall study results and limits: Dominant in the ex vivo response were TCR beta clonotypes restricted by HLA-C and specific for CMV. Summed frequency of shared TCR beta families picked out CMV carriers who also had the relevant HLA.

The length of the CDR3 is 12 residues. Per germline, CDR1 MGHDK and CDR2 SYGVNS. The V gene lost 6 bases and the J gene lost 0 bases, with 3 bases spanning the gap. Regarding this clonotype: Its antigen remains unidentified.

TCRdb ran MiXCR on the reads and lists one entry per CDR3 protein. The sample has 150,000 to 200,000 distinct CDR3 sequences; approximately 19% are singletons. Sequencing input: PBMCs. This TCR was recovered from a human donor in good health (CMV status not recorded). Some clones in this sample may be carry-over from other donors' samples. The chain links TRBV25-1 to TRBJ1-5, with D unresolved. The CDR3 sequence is CASRYSNQPQHF. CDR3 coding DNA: TGTGCCAGCAGGTATAGCAATCAGCCCCAGCATTTT.